The present T cell receptor (beta chain) was sequenced within a study of identical twins. V gave up 7 bases and J gave up 3 bases; unmatched junction bases: 8. The germline V gene has CDR1 DFQATT and CDR2 SNEGSKA (reference sequence). The CDR3 is 13 residues long. Template switching added a universal primer binding site, and final cDNA carried unique molecular identifiers. TCRdb reprocessed the 5' RACE reads with MiXCR, giving one entry per CDR3 protein. The top ten hold 2.5% to 3.5% of the sample, which has approximately 600,000 distinct CDR3 sequences, roughly 9.9% seen once. This clonotype has at least ten counts. In addition, the sample was reused for a study of yellow fever vaccine responses in identical twins.

The sample was PBMCs. This clonotype was sampled from a woman aged 18-35 years in good health. The chain has TRBV20-1 and TRBJ2-7; the match to TRBD1 covers 8 bases. The CDR3 reads CSVSSDRGYEQYF. CDR3 coding DNA: TGCAGTGTCTCCTCTGACAGGGGCTACGAGCAGTACTTC.